This T cell receptor beta chain stems from a study of OX40 agonist ivuxolimab in advanced cancers. About the research overall: People in dose escalation had one of these cancers: hepatocellular carcinoma, melanoma, renal cell or head and neck cancer. Points from the study as a whole: In the 0.1-3.0 mg/kg groups, partial responders showed among the lowest expansion.

Assay: immunoSEQ multiplex PCR; the TCRdb copy retains only in-frame clones and omits some. The sample consists of tens of thousands of clones, 89% of them appearing once. The CDR3 loop spans 14 amino acids. Trimming stripped 2 bases from V and 2 bases from J, with 8 bases between. Per the germline V gene, CDR1 is MNHEY and CDR2 is SVGAGI. Concerning this clone: Its antigen is unidentified.

Sequenced material: CD4+ or CD8+ T cells sorted from blood, taken in a trial of the OX40 agonist ivuxolimab. The sequence came from an adult with an advanced solid tumor such as melanoma, head and neck, liver or kidney cancer. The chain links TRBV6-5 to TRBJ2-3; D call uncertain. In DNA form, the CDR3 reads TGTGCCAGCAGTTACCGGCAGGACACAGATACGCAGTATTTT. Translating it yields CASSYRQDTDTQYF.